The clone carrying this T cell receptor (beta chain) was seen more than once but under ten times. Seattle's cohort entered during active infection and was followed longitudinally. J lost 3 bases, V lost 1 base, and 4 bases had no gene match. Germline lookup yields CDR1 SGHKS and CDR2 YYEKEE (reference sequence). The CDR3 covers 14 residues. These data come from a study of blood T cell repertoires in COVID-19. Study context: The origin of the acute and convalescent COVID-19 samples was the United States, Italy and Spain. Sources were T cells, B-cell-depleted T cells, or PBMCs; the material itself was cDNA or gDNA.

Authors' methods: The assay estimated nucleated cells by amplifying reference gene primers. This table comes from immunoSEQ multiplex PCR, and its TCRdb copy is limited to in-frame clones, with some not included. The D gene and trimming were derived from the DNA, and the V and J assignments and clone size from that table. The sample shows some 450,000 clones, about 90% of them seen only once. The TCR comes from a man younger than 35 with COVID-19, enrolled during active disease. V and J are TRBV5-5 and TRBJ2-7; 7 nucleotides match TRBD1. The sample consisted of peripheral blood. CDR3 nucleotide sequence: TGTGCCAGCAGCTTGCCGGGACAGCACTACGAGCAGTACTTC. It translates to CASSLPGQHYEQYF.